A single sample is the source of the 16 T cell receptor beta chains below, sequenced in a study of CD8+ T cells in alopecia areata. Extracted from the samples, RNA was reverse transcribed into cDNA to serve as the sequencing template. Libraries were prepared by immunoSEQ multiplex PCR; TCRdb keeps only in-frame clonotypes and omits some of them. Of about 210,000 clones detected, less than 65% appear once; the ten largest clones hold around 4.2%. This sample's treatment: oral pan-JAK inhibitor, 5-10 mg twice daily. Sequencing was performed on CD4+ T cells sorted from blood, taken at week 4, from a patient treated with tofacitinib. These receptors came from a human donor with alopecia areata.

Only a few counts were recorded for this clone. This chain links TRBV9 with TRBJ1-2; no clear D gene. Deletions cut 0 bases from V and 4 bases from J, with 13 bases between. Germline loops: CDR1 SGDLS, CDR2 YYNGEE. The CDR3 contains 15 residues. The CDR3 is CASSVGVGVGYGYTF. CDR3 nucleotide sequence: TGTGCCAGCAGCGTAGGAGTTGGGGTTGGCTATGGCTACACCTTC.

The sample holds a few counts of this clone. J is TRBJ2-1 and V is TRBV29-1; no definite D call. CDR3 size: 12 residues. Trimming removed 5 bases at V and 7 bases at J, with 12 bases between. Looked up from germline, CDR1 is SQVTM and CDR2 is ANQGSEA. This CDR3 reads CSVSVSRNEQFF. The CDR3 DNA reads as TGCAGCGTTAGCGTCTCACGGAATGAGCAGTTCTTC.

Regarding this clone: An end of the junction does not agree with germline; a read error may underlie this. The chain recombines TRBV2 with TRBJ2-4; 9 nucleotides agree with TRBD1. This CDR3 comprises 13 residues. Looked up from germline, CDR1 is SNHLY and CDR2 is FYNNEI. This chain's CDR3 is CAGAQGAATLKDF. CDR3 in DNA: TGTGCCGGAGCACAGGGGGCAGCCACCCTTAAGGACTTC.

This clone has just a few counts. The chain employs TRBV4-3 and TRBJ2-2; no reliable D call. The V gene's germline CDR1 is LGHNA and CDR2 YSLEER. Trimming took 0 bases from V and 3 from J, leaving 2 bases between them. The CDR3 runs to 13 residues. The CDR3 protein is CASSQEYTGELFF. CDR3 sequence (DNA): TGCGCCAGCAGCCAAGAGTACACCGGGGAGCTGTTTTTT.

The chain combines TRBV9 with TRBJ2-3; D uncertain. Trimming took 0 bases from V and 0 from J, leaving 8 bases between them. The CDR3 sequence is 15 residues long. CDR1 SGDLS and CDR2 YYNGEE come from the germline V gene. As DNA, the CDR3 is TGTGCCAGCAGCGTAGGGACGGTGAGCACAGATACGCAGTATTTT. It specifies CASSVGTVSTDTQYF.

This clone was detected only a few times. The chain employs TRBV5-1 and TRBJ1-1, with D uncertain. The germline V gene encodes CDR1 SGHRS and CDR2 YFSETQ. This CDR3 has 13 amino acids. Trimming shortened V by 4 bases and J by 6 bases, and 13 bases separated the two germline ends. CDR3 sequence: CASSISRAPEAFF. The CDR3 coding sequence is TGCGCCAGCAGCATTTCCCGGGCCCCTGAAGCTTTCTTT.

This sequence joins TRBV4-1 and TRBJ1-4, with 9 bases aligning to TRBD1. The CDR3 loop spans 15 amino acids. The trim removed 6 bases at V and 5 bases at J, leaving 7 bases unmatched. Germline V gene lookup returns CDR1 MGHRA and CDR2 YSYEKL. CDR3 in DNA: TGCGCCAGCAGGGTAACCGGGACAGGGAATGAAAAACTGTTTTTT. It encodes CASRVTGTGNEKLFF.

This clone has a handful of counts. J is TRBJ2-7 and V is TRBV6-5; the match to TRBD1 covers 10 bases. This CDR3 has 14 amino acids. Germline V gene lookup returns CDR1 MNHEY and CDR2 SVGAGI. V shed 5 bases and J 1 base; nucleotides not matched to a gene: 2. Here the CDR3 DNA reads TGTGCCAGCAGTCGGACAGGGGGATCCTACGAGCAGTACTTC. This sequence encodes CASSRTGGSYEQYF.

This clone showed up just a few times. This may be a read error, as it is one base from a much larger clone. The sample carries other DNA sequences with the same CDR3. V usage is TRBV7-9 and J usage is TRBJ2-5; no clear D. V was cut by 3 bases and J by 5 bases, with 4 bases left in between. CDR3 length equals 11 residues. Looked up from germline, CDR1 is SEHNR and CDR2 is FQNEAQ (reference sequence). Here the CDR3 reads CASSFGETQYF. DNA for the CDR3: TGTGCCAGCAGCTTCGGGGAGACCCAGTACTTC.

CDR3 region: CASSFPGPQTLDTQYF. The DNA of the CDR3 is TGTGCCAGCAGCTTCCCGGGACCCCAAACCCTGGATACGCAGTATTTT. This chain uses TRBV5-6 with TRBJ2-3; D could derive from TRBD1 or TRBD2 (5 bases each). Germline V CDR1 and CDR2: SGHDT, YYEEEE. V was clipped by 2 bases and J by 6 bases, with 19 bases between them. The CDR3 totals 16 residues.

This clone was detected only once. The V gene is TRBV13, the J gene TRBJ2-7; tentative D call: TRBD2 (5 bases). V was clipped by 1 base and J by 6 bases, with 16 bases between them. Per the germline V gene, CDR1 is PRHDT and CDR2 is FYEKMQ (reference sequence). The CDR3 extends over 15 amino acids. The CDR3 sequence is CASSLASRGRVEQYF. For the CDR3, the DNA is TGTGCCAGCAGCTTAGCCTCCCGGGGTAGGGTCGAGCAGTACTTC.

The chain couples TRBV25-1 to TRBJ2-5, with D maybe TRBD1 (6 bases). The V gene lost 2 bases and the J gene lost 0 bases, with 16 bases spanning the gap. The CDR3 consists of 17 residues. Germline V CDR1 and CDR2: MGHDK, SYGVNS. CDR3 region: CASSEDRTARYQETQYF. CDR3 nucleotide sequence: TGTGCCAGCAGTGAAGACCGGACAGCCAGGTACCAAGAGACCCAGTACTTC.

The chain combines TRBV9 with TRBJ1-6; the match to TRBD1 covers 7 bases. V lost 4 bases, J lost 8 bases, and 9 bases stayed unmatched. The CDR3 loop spans 15 amino acids. Germline CDR1 SGDLS, CDR2 YYNGEE. CDR3 in DNA: TGTGCCAGCAGCAGGACAGGCAGGGACGATTCACCCCTCCACTTT. Protein sequence: CASSRTGRDDSPLHF.

V is TRBV7-9 and J is TRBJ2-6; D is undetermined. The CDR3 length is 17 residues. With 7 bases removed from V and 0 bases from J, the gap between germline ends came to 16 bases. Looked up from germline, CDR1 is SEHNR and CDR2 is FQNEAQ (reference sequence). The CDR3 nucleotides read TGTGCCAGCACCTCAATCCGGGCGAGCTCTGGGGCCAACGTCCTGACTTTC. It yields the protein CASTSIRASSGANVLTF.

This clone has only one observation. The chain joins TRBV29-1 to TRBJ1-1; D perhaps matches TRBD1 (5 bases). Trimming left V 0 bases short and J 11 bases short, with 16 bases between. CDR3 length equals 13 residues. The germline V gene has CDR1 SQVTM and CDR2 ANQGSEA. DNA of the CDR3: TGCAGCGTTGAAGATCTTCCGGGGGAATCGGCTTTCTTT. Its protein is CSVEDLPGESAFF.

This clone has just one count. The chain couples TRBV2 to TRBJ2-5; 8 positions agree with TRBD1. Per the germline V gene, CDR1 is SNHLY and CDR2 is FYNNEI. This CDR3 is built from 15 residues. Trimming took 8 bases from V and 4 from J; bases not matched to a gene: 12. CDR3 coding DNA: TGTGCCAGCGTTGGACAGGGAGCAATCGGAGAGACCCAGTACTTC. This codes for CASVGQGAIGETQYF.